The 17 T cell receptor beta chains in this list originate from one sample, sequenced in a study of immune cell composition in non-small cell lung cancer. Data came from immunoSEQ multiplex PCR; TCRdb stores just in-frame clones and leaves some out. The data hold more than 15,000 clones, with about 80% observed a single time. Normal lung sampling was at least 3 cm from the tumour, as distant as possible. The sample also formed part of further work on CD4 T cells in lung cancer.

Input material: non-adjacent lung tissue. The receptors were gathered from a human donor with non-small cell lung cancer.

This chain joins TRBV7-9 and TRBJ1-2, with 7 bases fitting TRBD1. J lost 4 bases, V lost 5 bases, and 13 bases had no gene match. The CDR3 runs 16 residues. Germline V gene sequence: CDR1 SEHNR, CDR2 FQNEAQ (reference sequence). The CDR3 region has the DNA TGTGCCAGCAGCCTTTTCCAGGGGGGAGGTGCCTATGGCTACACCTTC. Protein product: CASSLFQGGGAYGYTF.

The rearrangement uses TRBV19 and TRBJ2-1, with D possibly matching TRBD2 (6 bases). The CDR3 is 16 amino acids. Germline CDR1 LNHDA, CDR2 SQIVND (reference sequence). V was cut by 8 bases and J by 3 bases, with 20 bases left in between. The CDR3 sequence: CASGIGAGSVYNEQFF. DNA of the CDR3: TGTGCCAGTGGAATAGGGGCGGGGAGTGTCTACAATGAGCAGTTCTTC.

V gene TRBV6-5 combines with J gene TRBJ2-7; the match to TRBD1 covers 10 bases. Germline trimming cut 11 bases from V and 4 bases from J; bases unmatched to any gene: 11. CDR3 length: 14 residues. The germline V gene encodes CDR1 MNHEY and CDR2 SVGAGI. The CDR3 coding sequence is TGTGCCTCCTCACCGGGACAGGGGATATACGAGCAGTACTTC. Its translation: CASSPGQGIYEQYF.

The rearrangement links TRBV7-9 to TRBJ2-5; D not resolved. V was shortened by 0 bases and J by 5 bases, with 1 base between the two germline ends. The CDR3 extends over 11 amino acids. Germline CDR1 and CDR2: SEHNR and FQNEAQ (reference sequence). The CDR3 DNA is TGTGCCAGCAGCTTAGCGGAGACCCAGTACTTC. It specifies CASSLAETQYF.

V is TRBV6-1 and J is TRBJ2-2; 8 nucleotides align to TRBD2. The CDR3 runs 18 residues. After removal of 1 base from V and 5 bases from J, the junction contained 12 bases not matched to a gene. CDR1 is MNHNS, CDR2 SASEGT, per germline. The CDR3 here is CASSEGTHGRGGTGELFF. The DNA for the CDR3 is TGTGCCAGCAGTGAAGGAACTCACGGACGGGGGGGGACCGGGGAGCTGTTTTTT.

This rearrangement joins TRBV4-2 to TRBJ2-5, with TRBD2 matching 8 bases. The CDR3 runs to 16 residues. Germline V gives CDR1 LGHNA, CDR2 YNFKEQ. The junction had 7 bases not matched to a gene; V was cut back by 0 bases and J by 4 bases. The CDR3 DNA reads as TGTGCCAGCAGCCAAGATCCCAGCGGGGGTGGAGAGACCCAGTACTTC. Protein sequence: CASSQDPSGGGETQYF.

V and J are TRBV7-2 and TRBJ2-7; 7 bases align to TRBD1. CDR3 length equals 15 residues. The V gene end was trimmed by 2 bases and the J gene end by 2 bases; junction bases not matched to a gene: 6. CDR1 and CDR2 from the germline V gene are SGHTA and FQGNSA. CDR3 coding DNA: TGTGCCAGCAGCTTATCCGGGACAGAGGCCTACGAGCAGTACTTC. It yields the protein CASSLSGTEAYEQYF.

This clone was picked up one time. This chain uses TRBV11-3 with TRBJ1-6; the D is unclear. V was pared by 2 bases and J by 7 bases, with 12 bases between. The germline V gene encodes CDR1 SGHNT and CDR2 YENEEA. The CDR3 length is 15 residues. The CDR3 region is CASSLQPDGNSPLHF. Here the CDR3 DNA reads TGTGCCAGCAGCTTACAGCCAGACGGGAATTCACCCCTCCACTTT. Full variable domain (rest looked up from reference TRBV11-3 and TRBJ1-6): EAGVVQSPRYKIIEKKQPVAFWCNPISGHNTLYWYLQNLGQGPELLIRYENEEAVDDSQLPKDRFSAERLKGVDSTLKIQPAELGDSAVYLCASSLQPDGNSPLHFGNGTRLTVT.

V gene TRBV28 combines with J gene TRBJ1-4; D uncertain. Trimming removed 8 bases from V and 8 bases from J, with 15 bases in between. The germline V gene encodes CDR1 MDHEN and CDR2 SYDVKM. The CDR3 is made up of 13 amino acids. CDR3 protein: CASHVKPGEKLFF. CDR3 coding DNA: TGTGCCAGCCATGTGAAGCCGGGGGAAAAACTGTTTTTT. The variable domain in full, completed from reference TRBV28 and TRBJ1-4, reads DVKVTQSSRYLVKRTGEKVFLECVQDMDHENMFWYRQDPGLGLRLIYFSYDVKMKEKGDIPEGYSVSREKKERFSLILESASTNQTSMYLCASHVKPGEKLFFGSGTQLSVL.

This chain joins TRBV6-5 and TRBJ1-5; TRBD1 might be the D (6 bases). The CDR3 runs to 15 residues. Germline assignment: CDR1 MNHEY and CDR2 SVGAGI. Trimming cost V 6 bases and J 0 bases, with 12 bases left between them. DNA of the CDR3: TGTGCCAGCAGACCTTCAGGGGATAGCAATCAGCCCCAGCATTTT. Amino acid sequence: CASRPSGDSNQPQHF.

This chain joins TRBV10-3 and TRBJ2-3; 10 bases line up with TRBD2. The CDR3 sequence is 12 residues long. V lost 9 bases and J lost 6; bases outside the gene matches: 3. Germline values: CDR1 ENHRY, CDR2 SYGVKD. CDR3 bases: TGTGCCATAACTAGCGGGGCCGATACGCAGTATTTT. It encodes CAITSGADTQYF.

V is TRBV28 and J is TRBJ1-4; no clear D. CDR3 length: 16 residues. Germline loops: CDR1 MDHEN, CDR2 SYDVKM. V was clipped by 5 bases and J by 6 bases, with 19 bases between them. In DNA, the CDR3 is TGTGCCAGCAGTACCCAACGTCGGCAGGCGGATGAAAAACTGTTTTTT. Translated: CASSTQRRQADEKLFF.

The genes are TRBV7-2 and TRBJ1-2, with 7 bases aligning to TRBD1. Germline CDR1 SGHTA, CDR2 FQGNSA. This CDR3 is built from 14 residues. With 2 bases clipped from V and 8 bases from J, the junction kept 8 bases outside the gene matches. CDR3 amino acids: CASSLSGDSLGYTF. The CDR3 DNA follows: TGTGCCAGCAGCTTATCCGGGGACAGTCTGGGCTACACCTTC.

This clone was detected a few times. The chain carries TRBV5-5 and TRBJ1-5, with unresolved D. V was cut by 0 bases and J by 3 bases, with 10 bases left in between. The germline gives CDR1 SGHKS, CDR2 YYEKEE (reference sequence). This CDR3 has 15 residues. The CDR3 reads CASSLATEFNQPQHF. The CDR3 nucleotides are TGTGCCAGCAGCTTGGCGACGGAGTTCAATCAGCCCCAGCATTTT.

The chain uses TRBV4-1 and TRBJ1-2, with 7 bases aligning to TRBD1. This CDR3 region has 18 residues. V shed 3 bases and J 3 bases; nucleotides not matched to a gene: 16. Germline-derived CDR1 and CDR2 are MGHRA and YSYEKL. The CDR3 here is CASSQAGQVSIVDYGYTF. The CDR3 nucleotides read TGCGCCAGCAGCCAGGCAGGACAGGTTTCAATCGTTGACTATGGCTACACCTTC.

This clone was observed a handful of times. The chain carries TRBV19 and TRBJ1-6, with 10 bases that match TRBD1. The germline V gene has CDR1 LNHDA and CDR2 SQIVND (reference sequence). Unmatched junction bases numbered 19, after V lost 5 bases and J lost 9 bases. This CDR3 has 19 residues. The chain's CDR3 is CASSQPTGQGVYSGSPLHF. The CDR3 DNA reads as TGTGCCAGTAGTCAACCAACCGGACAGGGGGTATATTCTGGTTCACCCCTCCACTTT. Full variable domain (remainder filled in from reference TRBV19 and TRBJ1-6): DGGITQSPKYLFRKEGQNVTLSCEQNLNHDAMYWYRQDPGQGLRLIYYSQIVNDFQKGDIAEGYSVSREKKESFPLTVTSAQKNPTAFYLCASSQPTGQGVYSGSPLHFGNGTRLTVT.

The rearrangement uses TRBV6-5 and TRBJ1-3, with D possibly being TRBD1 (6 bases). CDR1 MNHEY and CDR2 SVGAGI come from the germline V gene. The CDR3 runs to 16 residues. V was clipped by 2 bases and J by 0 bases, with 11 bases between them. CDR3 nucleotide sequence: TGTGCCAGCAGTTACGACAGGTCTTACTCTGGAAACACCATATATTTT. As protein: CASSYDRSYSGNTIYF.